The 29 T cell receptor beta chains below come from one sample, sequenced in a study of Ad26.COV2.S vaccination and SARS-CoV-2 variants. The data were produced by immunoSEQ multiplex PCR, yet TCRdb's version contains in-frame clones alone and is incomplete. The sample includes some 290,000 clones, just under 85% of them seen just once. The treatment denotes: around 19 received Ad26.COV2.S at low or high dose, single or two shots; about 5 received placebo; per-sample allocation not given. Each sample was drawn 63 days after the first injection (of vaccine or placebo). The input for sequencing was peripheral blood, taken in a trial of Ad26.COV2.S vaccine versus placebo. The receptors derive from a person aged 18 to 65 who received the Ad26.COV2.S COVID-19 vaccine or a placebo.

J is TRBJ1-2 and V is TRBV10-3; the match to TRBD1 covers 9 bases. Germline V CDR1 and CDR2: ENHRY, SYGVKD. The trim removed 9 bases at V and 6 bases at J, leaving 8 bases unmatched. CDR3 size: 13 residues. Here the CDR3 reads CAINRGQRDGYTF. CDR3 sequence (DNA): TGTGCCATAAACAGGGGGCAGAGGGATGGCTACACCTTC.

The genes are TRBV5-6 and TRBJ2-7; the D gene is possibly TRBD1 (8 bases). Germline loops: CDR1 SGHDT, CDR2 YYEEEE. The CDR3 totals 15 residues. V was cut by 4 bases and J by 3 bases, with 17 bases left in between. The CDR3 sequence: CASSRLDREGYEQYF. The CDR3, as DNA: TGTGCCAGCAGCCGATTGGACAGGGAGGGCTACGAGCAGTACTTC. Looking up the rest from reference TRBV5-6 and TRBJ2-7 gives the full variable domain: DAGVTQSPTHLIKTRGQQVTLRCSPKSGHDTVSWYQQALGQGPQFIFQYYEEEERQRGNFPDRFSGHQFPNYSSELNVNALLLGDSALYLCASSRLDREGYEQYFGPGTRLTVT.

This chain joins TRBV4-2 and TRBJ1-2, with D uncertain. CDR1 LGHNA and CDR2 YNFKEQ come from the germline V gene. The CDR3 is 11 residues long. V was trimmed by 2 bases and J by 7 bases, leaving 5 bases between them. CDR3 nucleotide sequence: TGTGCCAGCAGCCAATCGGGTGGCTACACCTTC. It codes for CASSQSGGYTF.

The J gene is TRBJ1-1, the V gene TRBV11-2; no clear D gene. The CDR3 has 12 residues. The germline V gene encodes CDR1 SGHAT and CDR2 FQNNGV. The V gene lost 1 base and the J gene lost 8 bases, with 8 bases spanning the gap. Written as DNA, the CDR3 is TGTGCCAGCAGCTTAGCGCAGCGGGAAGCTTTCTTT. Protein product: CASSLAQREAFF.

The chain links TRBV5-1 to TRBJ1-1; 7 bases fit TRBD1. CDR1 and CDR2 (germline): SGHRS, YFSETQ. The CDR3 spans 13 residues. J was trimmed by 3 bases and V by 2 bases; bases with no gene match: 1. The chain's CDR3 is CASSLTGDTEAFF. CDR3 in DNA: TGCGCCAGCAGCTTAACAGGGGACACTGAAGCTTTCTTT.

The V and J genes are TRBV19 and TRBJ2-3, with 7 positions matching TRBD2. The CDR3 is 15 amino acids. From germline, CDR1 is LNHDA and CDR2 SQIVND (reference sequence). J was trimmed by 4 bases and V by 7 bases; bases with no gene match: 11. The CDR3 spells CASKSQSGDPDTQYF. CDR3 sequence (DNA): TGTGCCAGTAAATCCCAGAGCGGGGATCCAGATACGCAGTATTTT.

The rearrangement uses TRBV25-1 and TRBJ2-6, with TRBD1 identical over 8 bases. V was clipped by 3 bases and J by 4 bases; unmatched bases: 11. Germline V gene data show CDR1 as MGHDK and CDR2 as SYGVNS. The CDR3 length is 18 residues. CDR3 coding DNA: TGTGCCAGCAGTGACCCCCCCCGACAGGGGCGAGGGGCCAACGTCCTGACTTTC. Translated, it gives CASSDPPRQGRGANVLTF.

The chain is built from TRBV9 and TRBJ1-1; D may be TRBD1 (6 bases). CDR3 size: 13 residues. The germline V gene has CDR1 SGDLS and CDR2 YYNGEE. The germline V and J ends were trimmed by 0 bases and 7 bases, with 10 bases remaining between them. CDR3 region: CASSVVGGYEAFF. CDR3 coding DNA: TGTGCCAGCAGCGTAGTTGGGGGCTATGAAGCTTTCTTT.

This clone was recorded once. V usage is TRBV27 and J usage is TRBJ1-2; possibly TRBD1 for D (6 bases). This CDR3 is built from 15 residues. Between the trimmed V and J ends, which lost 5 bases and 8 bases, there was a span of 21 bases. CDR1 MNHEY and CDR2 SMNVEV come from the germline V gene (reference sequence). The CDR3 here is CASSQIPKAGGGYTF. In nucleotides, the CDR3 is TGTGCCAGCAGTCAGATCCCGAAGGCGGGGGGCGGCTACACCTTC.

The chain joins TRBV3-1 (or the pseudogene TRBV3-2) to TRBJ1-3; 7 nucleotides line up with TRBD1. The CDR3 is made up of 17 amino acids. Germline V gives CDR1 LGHDT, CDR2 YNNKEL (reference sequence). V was clipped by 3 bases and J by 4 bases; unmatched bases: 12. Here the CDR3 reads CASSHTLEGARGNTIYF. Here the CDR3 DNA reads TGTGCCAGCAGCCACACGCTAGAGGGGGCTAGAGGAAACACCATATATTTT.

The chain carries TRBV10-1 and TRBJ2-7; D is unclear. Germline-derived CDR1 and CDR2 are WNHNN and SYGVQD (reference sequence). Trimming cost V 8 bases and J 0 bases, with 26 bases left between them. The CDR3 extends over 18 amino acids. In DNA, the CDR3 is TGCGCCAGCGCCGCGTCAAAGAAAGCACCATACTTCTCCTACGAGCAGTACTTC. It codes for CASAASKKAPYFSYEQYF.

The chain combines TRBV7-9 with TRBJ2-1; 9 bases are a match to TRBD1. CDR3 length equals 14 residues. The germline gives CDR1 SEHNR, CDR2 FQNEAQ (reference sequence). The V gene end was trimmed by 5 bases and the J gene end by 10 bases; junction bases not matched to a gene: 9. The CDR3 region has the DNA TGTGCCAGCAGCCCCGGGACAGGGTATCGGGAGCAGTTCTTC. Translation: CASSPGTGYREQFF. Drawing the rest from reference TRBV7-9 and TRBJ2-1, the complete variable domain is DTGVSQNPRHKITKRGQNVTFRCDPISEHNRLYWYRQTLGQGPEFLTYFQNEAQLEKSRLLSDRFSAERPKGSFSTLEIQRTEQGDSAMYLCASSPGTGYREQFFGPGTRLTVL.

The gene calls are TRBV7-8 and TRBJ2-4; D may be TRBD2 (7 bases). The CDR3 totals 15 residues. V shed 5 bases and J shed 3 bases, with 14 bases lying between them. The germline V gene encodes CDR1 SGHVS and CDR2 FQNEAQ. The DNA for the CDR3 is TGTGCCAGCAGCCCGAGGGGGGGACTCAAAAACATTCAGTACTTC. It translates to CASSPRGGLKNIQYF.

The rearrangement joins TRBV10-3 to TRBJ2-4, with TRBD2 matching 8 bases. Trimming took 0 bases from V and 5 from J; bases not matched to a gene: 12. The CDR3 loop spans 18 amino acids. Germline V gives CDR1 ENHRY, CDR2 SYGVKD. The CDR3 sequence is CAISESGLAGPGQNIQYF. The CDR3 coding sequence is TGTGCCATCAGTGAGTCTGGGCTAGCGGGTCCCGGGCAAAACATTCAGTACTTC.

The rearrangement links TRBV15 to TRBJ1-2, with D possibly matching TRBD1 (5 bases). V lost 0 bases to trimming and J lost 8 bases, with 16 bases between them. The CDR3 loop spans 15 amino acids. The V gene's germline CDR1 is LNHNV and CDR2 YYDKDF (reference sequence). This chain's CDR3 is CATSRDKVRGDGYTF. The CDR3 DNA follows: TGTGCCACCAGCAGAGATAAAGTTCGAGGGGACGGCTACACCTTC.

This chain joins TRBV5-4 and TRBJ2-3; 10 positions match TRBD2. Trimming took 3 bases from V and 4 from J; bases not matched to a gene: 17. This CDR3 is 19 amino acids long. Looked up from germline, CDR1 is SGHNT and CDR2 is YYREEE (reference sequence). The CDR3 coding sequence is TGTGCCAGCAGCTCGAAGACTAGCGGGCCCTCTACGTACCCAGATACGCAGTATTTT. Encoded protein: CASSSKTSGPSTYPDTQYF.

J is TRBJ2-3 and V is TRBV5-1, with 8 bases matching TRBD1. Germline CDR1 SGHRS, CDR2 YFSETQ. V lost 0 bases and J lost 2; bases outside the gene matches: 5. This CDR3 has 16 amino acids. The CDR3 is CASSLGDRLNTDTQYF. CDR3 coding DNA: TGCGCCAGCAGCTTGGGGGACAGGTTAAACACAGATACGCAGTATTTT. The full variable domain, rest sourced from reference TRBV5-1 and TRBJ2-3, is KAGVTQTPRYLIKTRGQQVTLSCSPISGHRSVSWYQQTPGQGLQFLFEYFSETQRNKGNFPGRFSGRQFSNSRSEMNVSTLELGDSALYLCASSLGDRLNTDTQYFGPGTRLTVL.

This clone was counted between two and nine times. The chain couples TRBV5-8 to TRBJ1-6; no firm D call. The CDR3 runs 15 residues. V was pared by 10 bases and J by 0 bases, with 14 bases between. Germline values: CDR1 SGHTS, CDR2 YDEGEE. The CDR3 region is CAGLDGSSYNSPLHF. The CDR3 nucleotides read TGTGCCGGACTGGACGGCAGCTCCTATAATTCACCCCTCCACTTT.

The chain couples TRBV6-6 to TRBJ2-5; TRBD1 might be the D (6 bases). V was shortened by 8 bases and J by 4 bases, with 8 bases between the two germline ends. The CDR3 spans 11 residues. Germline CDR1 and CDR2: MNHNY and SVGAGI (reference sequence). CDR3 DNA: TGTGCCAGCGTAGGGGGAGAGACCCAGTACTTC. Protein product: CASVGGETQYF.

This clone was seen a few times. This sequence joins TRBV28 and TRBJ1-1; no definite D call. Germline V gene data show CDR1 as MDHEN and CDR2 as SYDVKM. This CDR3 spans 12 amino acids. The V end lost 4 bases, the J end lost 6 bases, and 9 bases lay between the germline ends. The CDR3 nucleotides read TGTGCCAGCAGTTCGACTACTGCTGAAGCTTTCTTT. Translated, it gives CASSSTTAEAFF.

The V call is TRBV5-6, the J call TRBJ2-3; D may be TRBD1 or TRBD2 (5 bases each). Trimming pared 1 base from V and 0 bases from J, leaving 9 bases between. Germline V lookup: CDR1 SGHDT, CDR2 YYEEEE. CDR3 length: 15 residues. As DNA, the CDR3 is TGTGCCAGCAGCTTGACGAGGGGCAGCACAGATACGCAGTATTTT. Amino acid sequence: CASSLTRGSTDTQYF.

The V and J genes are TRBV9 and TRBJ2-5; 12 positions match TRBD2. The germline gives CDR1 SGDLS, CDR2 YYNGEE. With V trimmed by 9 bases and J by 0 bases, 6 bases remained unmatched. CDR3 length: 15 residues. The CDR3 coding sequence is TGTGCCAAGTCGACTAGCGGGGGATACCAAGAGACCCAGTACTTC. Translated, it gives CAKSTSGGYQETQYF.

A word on this clone: The same CDR3 arises from other DNA sequences in this sample as well. This chain joins TRBV7-3 and TRBJ2-6; either TRBD1 or TRBD2 may supply D (5 bases each). The V gene's germline CDR1 is SGHTA and CDR2 FQGTGA. V was trimmed by 2 bases and J by 0 bases, leaving 5 bases between them. The CDR3 is made up of 15 amino acids. CDR3 nucleotides: TGTGCCAGCAGCTTAGGGGGCTCTGGGGCCAACGTCCTGACTTTC. Its protein is CASSLGGSGANVLTF. Full variable domain (rest looked up from reference TRBV7-3 and TRBJ2-6): GAGVSQTPSNKVTEKGKYVELRCDPISGHTALYWYRQSLGQGPEFLIYFQGTGAADDSGLPNDRFFAVRPEGSVSTLKIQRTERGDSAVYLCASSLGGSGANVLTFGAGSRLTVL.

The V call is TRBV11-2, the J call TRBJ2-7; weak D call: TRBD1 (5 bases). Germline CDR1 reads SGHAT; CDR2 reads FQNNGV. The CDR3 length is 17 residues. Trimming cost V 5 bases and J 6 bases, with 26 bases left between them. Written as DNA, the CDR3 is TGTGCCAGCAGCCCCTACCCCGGACAAGCAGTACGTTCCGAGCAGTACTTC. It is translated as CASSPYPGQAVRSEQYF.

This clone was counted a few times. The CDR3 region has the DNA TGTGCCAGCTCTAGACAGGGGCTTTCACCCCTCCACTTT. Translation gives CASSRQGLSPLHF. This chain uses TRBV27 with TRBJ1-6, with TRBD1 matching over 8 bases. Looked up from germline, CDR1 is MNHEY and CDR2 is SMNVEV (reference sequence). The CDR3 loop spans 13 amino acids. V dropped 8 bases and J dropped 9; count of bases not matched to a gene: 6.

The chain combines TRBV5-4 with TRBJ1-2; 9 bases map to TRBD1. From germline, CDR1 is SGHNT and CDR2 YYREEE (reference sequence). V lost 4 bases to trimming and J lost 8 bases; unmatched junction nucleotides: 12. This CDR3 comprises 15 residues. In DNA form, the CDR3 reads TGTGCCAGCAGCCCCAGGGGGACAGGGTTCGCGGGCTACACCTTC. Encoded protein: CASSPRGTGFAGYTF.

The rearrangement links TRBV12-3 or TRBV12-4 to TRBJ1-2; no clear D. The CDR3 spans 13 residues. The V end lost 7 bases, the J end lost 0 bases, and 9 bases lay between the germline ends. The CDR3 DNA reads TGTGCCAGCACCCAGGAAGCTAACTATGGCTACACCTTC. It is translated as CASTQEANYGYTF.

V is TRBV6-5 and J is TRBJ2-3; 7 bases align to TRBD1. This CDR3 contains 14 residues. V was clipped by 6 bases and J by 0 bases; unmatched bases: 3. Germline CDR1 reads MNHEY; CDR2 reads SVGAGI. The CDR3 is CASRNRGSTDTQYF. The CDR3 DNA reads as TGTGCCAGCAGAAACAGGGGTAGCACAGATACGCAGTATTTT.

The CDR3 DNA follows: TGTGCCAGCACCCTCGGGACGAGTCCTTATGGCTACACCTTC. Translation: CASTLGTSPYGYTF. J is TRBJ1-2 and V is TRBV28; D possibly corresponds to TRBD1 (5 bases). V lost 7 bases, J lost 5 bases, and 17 bases lay in between. The CDR3 sequence is 14 residues long. The germline V gene has CDR1 MDHEN and CDR2 SYDVKM.